The 30 T cell receptor beta chains below come from one sample, sequenced in a study of shared T cell receptors in the human thymus. This table comes from immunoSEQ multiplex PCR, and its TCRdb copy is limited to in-frame clones, with some not included. The repertoire holds about 660,000 clones, with over 75% as singletons. This same sample was also part of a study on human thymus T cells.

The source material was thymocytes. The source of these receptors is a boy under two years old with a congenital heart defect.

The chain couples TRBV4-2 to TRBJ2-7; 12 bases fit TRBD2. Germline trimming cut 3 bases from V and 5 bases from J; bases unmatched to any gene: 20. CDR1 and CDR2 from the germline V gene are LGHNA and YNFKEQ. This CDR3 region has 20 residues. CDR3 coding DNA: TGTGCCAGCAGCCATCCCACCGAACTAGCGGGAGGTCCCCTAAGCGACGAGCAGTACTTC. Protein: CASSHPTELAGGPLSDEQYF.

The chain uses TRBV25-1 and TRBJ2-5; TRBD1 is a possible D gene (6 bases). Gene TRBJ2-7 matches the end of the DNA better, so the J call may be wrong. CDR1 is MGHDK, CDR2 SYGVNS, per germline. The CDR3 runs to 14 residues. The CDR3 is CASSELPGAYEQYF. For the CDR3, the DNA is TGTGCCAGCAGTGAATTGCCAGGGGCCTACGAGCAGTACTTC.

The J gene is TRBJ2-1, the V gene TRBV29-1; 11 bases map to TRBD2. V shed 7 bases and J 2 bases; nucleotides not matched to a gene: 7. Germline loops: CDR1 SQVTM, CDR2 ANQGSEA. This CDR3 comprises 15 residues. The CDR3 region is CSDGTSGFPYNEQFF. The CDR3 region has the DNA TGCAGCGACGGGACTAGCGGATTCCCCTACAATGAGCAGTTCTTC.

V usage is TRBV19 and J usage is TRBJ2-1, with 7 bases fitting TRBD1. The germline V gene encodes CDR1 LNHDA and CDR2 SQIVND (reference sequence). V lost 3 bases and J lost 2; bases outside the gene matches: 10. This CDR3 region has 17 residues. The CDR3, as DNA: TGTGCCAGTAGTATTTGGAGACAGGGAATCACCTACAATGAGCAGTTCTTC. Translated: CASSIWRQGITYNEQFF. Filled out from reference TRBV19 and TRBJ2-1, the complete variable domain reads DGGITQSPKYLFRKEGQNVTLSCEQNLNHDAMYWYRQDPGQGLRLIYYSQIVNDFQKGDIAEGYSVSREKKESFPLTVTSAQKNPTAFYLCASSIWRQGITYNEQFFGPGTRLTVL.

The rearrangement joins TRBV11-3 to TRBJ2-2; D might be TRBD2 (8 bases). V lost 1 base and J 8 bases, leaving 23 bases between the germline ends. Germline V lookup: CDR1 SGHNT, CDR2 YENEEA. This CDR3 contains 18 residues. The CDR3 bases are TGTGCCAGCAGCTTAGTCAGGGGGAACCCGCGGGGGGCGGGGGAGCTGTTTTTT. Encoded protein: CASSLVRGNPRGAGELFF. Full variable domain (outside the CDR3, taken from reference TRBV11-3 and TRBJ2-2): EAGVVQSPRYKIIEKKQPVAFWCNPISGHNTLYWYLQNLGQGPELLIRYENEEAVDDSQLPKDRFSAERLKGVDSTLKIQPAELGDSAVYLCASSLVRGNPRGAGELFFGEGSRLTVL.

This chain connects TRBV19 to TRBJ2-4; 8 positions match TRBD2. The trim removed 2 bases at V and 0 bases at J, leaving 18 bases unmatched. The germline V gene has CDR1 LNHDA and CDR2 SQIVND (reference sequence). This CDR3 is built from 21 residues. The CDR3 DNA sequence: TGTGCCAGTAGTATAATCCCCCAGGGTAGCGGGGCCCTTATAGCCAAAAACATTCAGTACTTC. Protein product: CASSIIPQGSGALIAKNIQYF.

This rearrangement joins TRBV4-2 to TRBJ2-7; 11 positions agree with TRBD2. Germline CDR1 reads LGHNA; CDR2 reads YNFKEQ. CDR3 length: 20 residues. The J segment lost 2 bases and the V segment lost 0 bases, leaving 15 bases of the junction unmatched. In nucleotides, the CDR3 is TGTGCCAGCAGCCAAGAGTTCGGCAGGTTGACTAGCGGGGACACCTACGAGCAGTACTTC. It translates to CASSQEFGRLTSGDTYEQYF.

V gene TRBV7-6 combines with J gene TRBJ2-7; TRBD2 agrees at 14 bases. This CDR3 region has 19 residues. Germline CDR1 is SGHVS and CDR2 is FNYEAQ. With V trimmed by 5 bases and J by 3 bases, 15 bases remained unmatched. The CDR3 reads CASSLYPGTSGRLHYEQYF. The CDR3 DNA follows: TGTGCCAGCAGCCTATACCCCGGGACTAGCGGGAGACTACACTACGAGCAGTACTTC.

This chain connects TRBV28 to TRBJ1-2, with 8 bases aligning to TRBD1. Germline-derived CDR1 and CDR2 are MDHEN and SYDVKM. The CDR3 spans 14 residues. V lost 9 bases, J lost 6 bases, and 12 bases stayed unmatched. The CDR3 DNA is TGTGCCAGTGAAAGGACAGGGAGTAGGGATGGCTACACCTTC. Protein: CASERTGSRDGYTF.

This clone was counted only a few times. The genes are TRBV6-1 and TRBJ2-7; 9 bases align to TRBD1. The junction had 2 bases not matched to a gene; V was cut back by 6 bases and J by 2 bases. The CDR3 extends over 13 amino acids. In germline, CDR1 is MNHNS, CDR2 SASEGT. Here the CDR3 DNA reads TGTGCCAGCAGGGGACAGGGACCCTACGAGCAGTACTTC. It encodes CASRGQGPYEQYF.

The V and J genes are TRBV10-3 and TRBJ1-5; 10 bases fit TRBD1. The CDR3 covers 15 residues. Germline-derived CDR1 and CDR2 are ENHRY and SYGVKD. The ends lost 5 bases at V and 4 bases at J; junction bases unmatched: 5. The CDR3 loop is CAISRDRGPNQPQHF. In DNA, the CDR3 is TGTGCCATCAGTCGGGACAGGGGCCCGAATCAGCCCCAGCATTTT.

The chain joins TRBV15 to TRBJ2-7; 7 positions match TRBD1. Germline assignment: CDR1 LNHNV and CDR2 YYDKDF (reference sequence). With 4 bases clipped from V and 2 bases from J, the junction kept 8 bases outside the gene matches. The CDR3 has 15 amino acids. The CDR3 region has the DNA TGTGCCACCAGCACTGAGACAGGGCCCACCTACGAGCAGTACTTC. Protein: CATSTETGPTYEQYF.

The chain is built from TRBV27 and TRBJ2-7, with no clear D. Germline V CDR1 and CDR2: MNHEY, SMNVEV (reference sequence). V lost 6 bases and J lost 0, with 9 bases in between. CDR3 length: 13 residues. The CDR3 nucleotides are TGTGCCAGCAGCCCGCGTCCCTCCTACGAGCAGTACTTC. Translating gives CASSPRPSYEQYF.

The chain carries TRBV27 and TRBJ2-3; TRBD1 agrees at 9 bases. V was pared by 5 bases and J by 2 bases, with 17 bases of the junction left unmatched. CDR1 is MNHEY, CDR2 SMNVEV, per germline (reference sequence). The CDR3 runs 19 residues. The CDR3 nucleotides read TGTGCCAGCAGTCTTCAAGGGACAGGGTTATTGAAGAACACAGATACGCAGTATTTT. It specifies CASSLQGTGLLKNTDTQYF.

The CDR3 bases are TGTGCCAGCTATGGGCAGGGGAAAGAGACCCAGTACTTC. Its protein is CASYGQGKETQYF. This rearrangement joins TRBV25-1 to TRBJ2-5; perhaps TRBD1 as D (6 bases). Per the germline V gene, CDR1 is MGHDK and CDR2 is SYGVNS. The CDR3 is 13 amino acids. V gave up 8 bases and J gave up 3 bases, with 13 bases separating them.

This clone was seen just once. The chain recombines TRBV4-2 with TRBJ1-4; tentatively, D is TRBD1 (5 bases). Trimming left V 6 bases short and J 0 bases short, with 11 bases between. The CDR3 is 15 residues long. Germline CDR1 LGHNA, CDR2 YNFKEQ. For the CDR3, the DNA is TGTGCCAGCAGTACCAGACAGACAACTAATGAAAAACTGTTTTTT. This encodes CASSTRQTTNEKLFF.

CDR3 coding DNA: TGTGCCAGCAGTTGGACTAGCGGATACACCGGGGAGCTGTTTTTT. This sequence encodes CASSWTSGYTGELFF. V gene TRBV28 combines with J gene TRBJ2-2, with 10 bases aligning to TRBD2. CDR1 and CDR2 from the germline V gene are MDHEN and SYDVKM. The CDR3 is 15 amino acids. J lost 3 bases, V lost 4 bases, and 2 bases had no gene match.

This clone was counted a few times. The rearrangement links TRBV25-1 to TRBJ2-7, with 10 bases matching TRBD1. The length of the CDR3 is 16 residues. Germline lookup yields CDR1 MGHDK and CDR2 SYGVNS. Unmatched junction bases numbered 14, after V lost 6 bases and J lost 6 bases. CDR3 sequence reads: CASSEGSGTGACEQYF. DNA for the CDR3: TGTGCCAGCAGCGAAGGCAGCGGGACAGGGGCCTGCGAGCAGTACTTC.

The chain joins TRBV18 to TRBJ1-1; D is perhaps TRBD1 (6 bases). CDR1 is KGHSH, CDR2 LQKENI, per germline. The CDR3 runs to 14 residues. Trimming took 3 bases from V and 6 from J, leaving 14 bases between them. CDR3 residues: CASSPAGVRPEAFF. In DNA, the CDR3 is TGTGCCAGCTCACCCGCAGGGGTTAGACCTGAAGCTTTCTTT.

V is TRBV6-1 and J is TRBJ1-2; 8 bases match TRBD1. Germline-derived CDR1 and CDR2 are MNHNS and SASEGT. The V segment lost 6 bases and the J segment 8 bases; nucleotides outside the gene matches: 17. The CDR3 loop spans 16 amino acids. The CDR3 coding sequence is TGTGCCAGCAGCGAACCTACAAAAGCAGGGGGCTGCGGCTACACCTTC. Its protein is CASSEPTKAGGCGYTF.

This clone occurred once. V usage is TRBV12-5 and J usage is TRBJ2-1; D may be TRBD1 (5 bases). Germline V gene lookup returns CDR1 LGHNT and CDR2 FRNRAP. The CDR3 has 12 amino acids. Trimming removed 7 bases from V and 12 bases from J, with 16 bases in between. This chain's CDR3 is CASANWGKGQFF. For the CDR3, the DNA is TGTGCTAGTGCCAACTGGGGCAAGGGGCAGTTCTTC.

The V call is TRBV9, the J call TRBJ1-1; the D is unclear. Trimming stripped 4 bases from V and 11 bases from J, with 15 bases between. This CDR3 region has 12 residues. The V gene's germline CDR1 is SGDLS and CDR2 YYNGEE. CDR3 DNA sequence: TGTGCCAGCAGCACGTTTGAGGGCCGGGCTTTCTTT. It codes for CASSTFEGRAFF.

The chain employs TRBV9 and TRBJ2-4, with a tentative D call TRBD1 (5 bases). Trimming removed 1 base at V and 0 bases at J, with 14 bases between. Looked up from germline, CDR1 is SGDLS and CDR2 is YYNGEE. There are 17 residues in the CDR3. The CDR3 protein is CASSVSYQRGAKNIQYF. CDR3 nucleotide sequence: TGTGCCAGCAGCGTAAGTTATCAAAGGGGAGCCAAAAACATTCAGTACTTC.

The chain is built from TRBV9 and TRBJ2-2; TRBD1 aligns across 7 bases. The junction had 9 bases not matched to a gene; V was cut back by 3 bases and J by 7 bases. Germline-derived CDR1 and CDR2 are SGDLS and YYNGEE. The length of the CDR3 is 15 residues. This chain's CDR3 is CASSAIGGLHGELFF. CDR3 DNA sequence: TGTGCCAGCAGCGCAATAGGGGGCCTACACGGGGAGCTGTTTTTT.

The V call is TRBV7-6, the J call TRBJ2-3, with 12 bases identical to TRBD2. Germline V gene sequence: CDR1 SGHVS, CDR2 FNYEAQ. V trimming: 1 base; J trimming: 0 bases; junction bases outside the gene matches: 5. The CDR3 length is 18 residues. The DNA for the CDR3 is TGTGCCAGCAGCTTAGGGGCCGGGACTAGCGGGAGCACAGATACGCAGTATTTT. Residues: CASSLGAGTSGSTDTQYF.

This chain links TRBV2 with TRBJ2-4, with TRBD1 as a possible D gene (5 bases). The CDR3 sequence is 17 residues long. Per germline, CDR1 SNHLY and CDR2 FYNNEI. The V and J ends lost 5 bases and 0 bases respectively, with 17 bases between them. For the CDR3, the DNA is TGTGCCAGCAGTCTAAAGCGACAGCCATTAGCCAAAAACATTCAGTACTTC. Its translation: CASSLKRQPLAKNIQYF.

The chain joins TRBV27 to TRBJ2-2, with 10 bases identical to TRBD1. The germline V gene has CDR1 MNHEY and CDR2 SMNVEV (reference sequence). The junction had 6 bases not matched to a gene; V was cut back by 5 bases and J by 0 bases. The CDR3 totals 17 residues. CDR3 sequence: CASSRQDRGANTGELFF. The CDR3 DNA reads TGTGCCAGCAGTCGCCAGGACAGGGGGGCGAACACCGGGGAGCTGTTTTTT.

This chain links TRBV4-1 with TRBJ2-7, with 8 bases lining up with TRBD2. With 4 bases clipped from V and 7 bases from J, the junction kept 9 bases outside the gene matches. Germline V CDR1 and CDR2: MGHRA, YSYEKL. The CDR3 totals 14 residues. This chain's CDR3 is CASSPRGLEGEQYF. CDR3 sequence (DNA): TGCGCCAGCAGCCCACGGGGACTAGAGGGGGAGCAGTACTTC.

The chain links TRBV5-4 to TRBJ1-1; 8 nucleotides match TRBD1. In germline, CDR1 is SGHNT, CDR2 YYREEE (reference sequence). V was pared by 4 bases and J by 4 bases, with 6 bases of the junction left unmatched. The CDR3 length is 14 residues. CDR3 residues: CASSAGQGGTEAFF. As DNA, the CDR3 is TGTGCCAGCAGCGCTGGACAGGGAGGCACTGAAGCTTTCTTT.

Details on this clone: An end of the junction differs from the germline gene, which may be a read error. The rearrangement joins TRBV4-3 to TRBJ2-7, with TRBD2 matching over 12 bases. The CDR3 sequence is 13 residues long. CDR1 is LGHNA and CDR2 is YSLEER in the germline V gene. The CDR3 nucleotides read TGCGCCAGCAGCCCACCCCCGGGACTAGCGGGTCTCTTC. Its protein is CASSPPPGLAGLF.